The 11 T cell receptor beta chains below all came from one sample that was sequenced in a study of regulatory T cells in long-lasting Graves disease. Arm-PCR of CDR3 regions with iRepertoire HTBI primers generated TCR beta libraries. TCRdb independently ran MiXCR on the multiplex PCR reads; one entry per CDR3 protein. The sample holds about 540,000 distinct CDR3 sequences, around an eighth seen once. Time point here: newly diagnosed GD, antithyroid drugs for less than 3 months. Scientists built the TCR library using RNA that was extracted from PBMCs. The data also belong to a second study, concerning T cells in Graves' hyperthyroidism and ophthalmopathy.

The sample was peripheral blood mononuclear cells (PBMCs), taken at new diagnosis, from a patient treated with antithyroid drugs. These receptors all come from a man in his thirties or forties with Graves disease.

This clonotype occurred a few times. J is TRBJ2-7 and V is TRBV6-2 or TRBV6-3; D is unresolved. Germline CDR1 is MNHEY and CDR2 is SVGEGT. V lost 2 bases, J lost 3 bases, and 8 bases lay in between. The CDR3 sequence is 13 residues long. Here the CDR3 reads CASSYPFLYEQYF. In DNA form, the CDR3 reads TGTGCCAGCAGTTACCCCTTTCTCTACGAGCAGTACTTC.

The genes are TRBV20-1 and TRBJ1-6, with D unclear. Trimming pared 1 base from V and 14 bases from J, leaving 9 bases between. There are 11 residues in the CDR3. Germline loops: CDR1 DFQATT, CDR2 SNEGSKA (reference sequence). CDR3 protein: CSARVWEALHF. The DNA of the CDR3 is TGCAGTGCTAGAGTGTGGGAGGCCCTCCACTTT.

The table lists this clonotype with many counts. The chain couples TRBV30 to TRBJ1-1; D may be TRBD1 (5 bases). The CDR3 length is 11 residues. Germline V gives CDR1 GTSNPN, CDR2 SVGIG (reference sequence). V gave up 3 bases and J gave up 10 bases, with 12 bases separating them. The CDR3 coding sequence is TGTGCCTGGAGACGTCAGGGTTCAGCTTTCTTT. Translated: CAWRRQGSAFF.

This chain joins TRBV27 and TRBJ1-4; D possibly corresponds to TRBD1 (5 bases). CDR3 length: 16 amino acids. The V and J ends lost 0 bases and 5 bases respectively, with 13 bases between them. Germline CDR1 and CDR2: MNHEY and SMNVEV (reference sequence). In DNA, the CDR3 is TGTGCCAGCAGTTTATCAGCTAACCGGGGGAATGAAAAACTGTTTTTT. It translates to CASSLSANRGNEKLFF.

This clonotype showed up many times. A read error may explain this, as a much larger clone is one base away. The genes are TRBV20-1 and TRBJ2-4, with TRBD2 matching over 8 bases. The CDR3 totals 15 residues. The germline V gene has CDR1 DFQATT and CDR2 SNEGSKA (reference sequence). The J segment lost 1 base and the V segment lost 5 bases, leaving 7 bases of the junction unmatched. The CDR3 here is CSAESGSVAKNIQYF. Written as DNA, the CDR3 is TGCAGTGCTGAGAGCGGGAGTGTGGCCAAAAACATTCAGTACTTC.

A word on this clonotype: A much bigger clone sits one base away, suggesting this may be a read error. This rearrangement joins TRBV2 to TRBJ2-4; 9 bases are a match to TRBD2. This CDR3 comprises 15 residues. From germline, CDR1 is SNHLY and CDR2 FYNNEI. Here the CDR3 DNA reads TGTGCCAGCAGTGTACCGGGACTAGCCAAAAACATTCGGTACTTC. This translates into CASSVPGLAKNIRYF.

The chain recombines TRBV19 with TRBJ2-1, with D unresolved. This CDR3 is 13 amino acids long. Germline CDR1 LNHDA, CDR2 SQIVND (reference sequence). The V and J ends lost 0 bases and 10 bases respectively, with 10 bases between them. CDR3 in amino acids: CASSIDRPQEQFF. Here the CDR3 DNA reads TGTGCCAGTAGTATAGATCGGCCTCAGGAGCAGTTCTTC.

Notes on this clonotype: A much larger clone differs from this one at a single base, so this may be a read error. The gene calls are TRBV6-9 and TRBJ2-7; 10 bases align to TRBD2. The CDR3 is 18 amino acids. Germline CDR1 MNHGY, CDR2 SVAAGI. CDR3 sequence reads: CASSSPGQASGSSYKQYF. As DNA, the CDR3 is TGTGCCAGCAGTTCCCCGGGACAAGCTAGCGGGAGCTCCTACAAGCAGTACTTC.

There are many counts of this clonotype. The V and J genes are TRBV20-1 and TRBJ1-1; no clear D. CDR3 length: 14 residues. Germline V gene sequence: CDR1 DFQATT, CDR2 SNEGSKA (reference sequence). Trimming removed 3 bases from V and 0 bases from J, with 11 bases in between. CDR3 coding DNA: TGCAGTGCTAGGATTGCAGGTTTGAACACTGAAGCTTTCTTT. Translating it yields CSARIAGLNTEAFF.

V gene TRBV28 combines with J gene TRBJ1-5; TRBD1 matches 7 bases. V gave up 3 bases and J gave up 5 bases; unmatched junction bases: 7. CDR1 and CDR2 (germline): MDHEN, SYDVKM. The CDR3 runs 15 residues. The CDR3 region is CASSFTGQTYQPQHF. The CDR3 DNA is TGTGCCAGCAGTTTCACGGGACAGACCTATCAGCCCCAGCATTTT.

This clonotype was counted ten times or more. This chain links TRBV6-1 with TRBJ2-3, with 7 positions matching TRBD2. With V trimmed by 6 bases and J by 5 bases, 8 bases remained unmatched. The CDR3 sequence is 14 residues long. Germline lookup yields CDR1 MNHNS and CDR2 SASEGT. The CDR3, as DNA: TGTGCCAGCAGGCAAAGCGGGATGGGAGATACGCAGTATTTT. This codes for CASRQSGMGDTQYF.